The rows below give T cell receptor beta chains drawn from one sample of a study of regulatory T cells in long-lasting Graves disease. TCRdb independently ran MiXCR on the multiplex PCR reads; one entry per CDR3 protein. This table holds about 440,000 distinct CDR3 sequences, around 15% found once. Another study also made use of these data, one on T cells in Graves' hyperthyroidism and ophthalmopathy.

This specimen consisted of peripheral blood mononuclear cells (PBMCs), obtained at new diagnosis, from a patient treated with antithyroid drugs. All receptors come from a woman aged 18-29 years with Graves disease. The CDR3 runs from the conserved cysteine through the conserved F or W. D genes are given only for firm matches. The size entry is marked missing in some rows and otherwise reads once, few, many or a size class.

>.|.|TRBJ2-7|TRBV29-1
CSVLPWGEAVQYF
TGCAGCGTGCTGCCTTGGGGGGAAGCCGTGCAGTACTTC
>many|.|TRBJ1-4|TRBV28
CASSSGWVSIEKLFF
TGTGCCAGCAGTTCGGGCTGGGTTTCGATTGAAAAACTGTTTTTT
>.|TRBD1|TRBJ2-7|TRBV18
CASSPPGTGVQGQYF
TGTGCCAGCTCACCTCCCGGGACAGGGGTGCAGGGTCAGTACTTC
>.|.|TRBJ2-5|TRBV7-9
CASSLAQYQETQYF
TGTGCCAGCAGCTTAGCACAATACCAAGAGACCCAGTACTTC
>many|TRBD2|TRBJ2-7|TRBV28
CASSLTSGYEQYF
TGTGCCAGCAGTTTAACTAGCGGCTACGAGCAGTACTTC
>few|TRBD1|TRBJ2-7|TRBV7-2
CASSSPDRSSYEQYF
TGTGCCAGCAGCTCGCCGGACAGGTCCTCCTACGAGCAGTACTTC
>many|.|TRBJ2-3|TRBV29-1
CSSGHRAGGTDTQYF
TGCAGTTCTGGCCACAGGGCGGGAGGCACAGATACGCAGTATTTT
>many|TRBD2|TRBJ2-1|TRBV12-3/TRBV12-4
CASSSSGRGYNEQFF
TGTGCCAGCAGCTCTAGCGGGAGAGGCTACAATGAGCAGTTCTTC
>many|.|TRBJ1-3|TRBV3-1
CASSPEASGNTIYF
TGTGCCAGCAGCCCGGAAGCCTCTGGAAACACCATATATTTT
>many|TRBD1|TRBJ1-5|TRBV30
CAYQSFTGDQPQHF
TGTGCCTACCAATCCTTCACAGGGGATCAGCCCCAGCATTTT
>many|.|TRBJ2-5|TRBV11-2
CASSKLRGGQTQYF
TGTGCCAGCAGCAAACTTCGTGGGGGGCAGACCCAGTACTTC
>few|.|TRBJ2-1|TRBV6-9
CASSYRLNRYNEQFF
TGTGCCAGCAGTTACCGGCTGAACCGTTACAATGAGCAGTTCTTC
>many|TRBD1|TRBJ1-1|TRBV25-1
CASRDRGYTEAFF
TGTGCCAGCAGGGACAGGGGTTATACTGAAGCTTTCTTT
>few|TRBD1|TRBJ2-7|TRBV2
CASSSRQGAGGNEQYF
TGTGCCAGCAGTTCCCGACAGGGGGCGGGGGGAAACGAGCAGTACTTC
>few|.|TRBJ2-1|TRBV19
CASRGLNVNEQFF
TGTGCCAGTAGGGGACTCAATGTTAATGAGCAGTTCTTC
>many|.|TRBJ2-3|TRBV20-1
CSAIDRLGTDTQYF
TGCAGTGCTATTGACAGGCTCGGCACAGATACGCAGTATTTT
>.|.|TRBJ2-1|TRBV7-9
CASSLFPASSNEQFF
TGTGCCAGCAGCTTATTTCCAGCCTCCAGCAATGAGCAGTTCTTC
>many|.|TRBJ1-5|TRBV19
CASSITGRANQPQHF
TGTGCCAGTAGTATAACAGGGAGGGCCAATCAGCCCCAGCATTTT
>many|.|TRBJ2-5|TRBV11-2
CASSSTGISQETQYF
TGTGCCAGCAGCTCCACAGGGATTTCCCAAGAGACCCAGTACTTC
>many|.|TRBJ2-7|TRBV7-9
CASSSGNNEQYF
TGTGCCAGCAGCTCTGGGAATAACGAGCAGTACTTC
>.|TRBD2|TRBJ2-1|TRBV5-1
CASSRGLAGGGNEQFF
TGCGCCAGCAGCCGAGGACTAGCGGGAGGGGGAAATGAGCAGTTCTTC
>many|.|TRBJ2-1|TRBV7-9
CASSLVPEQFF
TGTGCCAGCAGCTTAGTTCCTGAGCAGTTCTTC
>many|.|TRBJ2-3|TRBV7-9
CASSEDTQYF
TGTGCCAGCAGTGAAGATACGCAGTATTTT
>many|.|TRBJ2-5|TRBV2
CASRGPFETQYF
TGTGCCAGCAGGGGGCCCTTTGAGACCCAGTACTTC
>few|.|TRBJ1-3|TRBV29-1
CSVAGAGNTIYF
TGCAGCGTTGCCGGGGCTGGAAACACCATATATTTT
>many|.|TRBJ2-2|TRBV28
CASSLIDRELFF
TGTGCCAGCAGTTTGATAGACAGGGAGCTGTTTTTT
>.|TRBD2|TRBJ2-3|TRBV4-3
CASSQDRTSGTDTQYF
TGCGCCAGCAGCCAAGATCGGACTAGTGGCACAGATACGCAGTATTTT
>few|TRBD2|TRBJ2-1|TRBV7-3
CASSPQPASGIWMKNEQFF
TGTGCCAGCAGCCCGCAACCCGCTAGCGGGATATGGATGAAGAATGAGCAGTTCTTC
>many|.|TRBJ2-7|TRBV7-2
CASSSSTGTYEQYF
TGTGCCAGCAGCTCCTCCACAGGGACCTACGAGCAGTACTTC
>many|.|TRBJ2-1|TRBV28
CASSLGVYYNEQFF
TGTGCCAGCAGTTTGGGAGTGTACTACAATGAGCAGTTCTTC
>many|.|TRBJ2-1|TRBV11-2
CASSLEGPVEQFF
TGTGCCAGCAGCTTAGAAGGACCGGTTGAGCAGTTCTTC
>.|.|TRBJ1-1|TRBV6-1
CASSPIHWEAFF
TGTGCCAGCAGTCCTATACACTGGGAAGCTTTCTTT
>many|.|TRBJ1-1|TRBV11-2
CASSFSDTEAFF
TGTGCCAGCAGCTTTTCTGACACTGAAGCTTTCTTT
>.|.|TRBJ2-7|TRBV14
CASSQGIGLSYEQYF
TGTGCCAGCAGCCAAGGAATCGGACTCTCCTACGAGCAGTACTTC
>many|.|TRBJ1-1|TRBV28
CASSLLIRGGKMNTEAFF
TGTGCCAGCAGTTTATTAATCCGGGGGGGGAAGATGAACACTGAAGCTTTCTTT
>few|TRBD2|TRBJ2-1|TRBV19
CASSGLAGVVYNEQFF
TGTGCCAGTAGCGGGCTAGCGGGAGTAGTTTACAATGAGCAGTTCTTC
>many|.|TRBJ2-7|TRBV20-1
CSARTVVSYEQYF
TGCAGTGCTCGAACGGTGGTATCCTACGAGCAGTACTTC